This TCR beta chain stems from a study of blood T cell repertoires in COVID-19. The overall study: Spain, Italy and the United States supplied samples that represented acute and convalescent COVID-19. In each case, the material was cDNA or gDNA derived from T cells, B-cell-depleted T cells, or PBMCs.

Germline lookup yields CDR1 MDHEN and CDR2 SYDVKM. V lost 7 bases to trimming and J lost 0 bases, with 15 bases between them. CDR3 length: 15 amino acids. As handled by the study authors: The authors estimated nucleated cell counts from reference gene primer amplification. Sequencing was performed with immunoSEQ multiplex PCR; in TCRdb, only in-frame clones are kept and a portion is missing. V and J calls and clone size come straight from that table; D and trimming were deduced from the DNA. The sample lists over 150,000 clones; about three quarters were seen once. The sequenced sample consisted of peripheral blood. The gene calls are TRBV28 and TRBJ1-2; no clear D. The receptor's source is a man older than 75 with acute or convalescent COVID-19. The CDR3 loop reads CASIVGDGANYGYTF. CDR3 DNA sequence: TGTGCCAGCATAGTCGGAGACGGCGCTAACTATGGCTACACCTTC.